These T cell receptor beta chains were read from a single sample in a study of shared clonotypes between healthy human individuals. Using immunoSEQ multiplex PCR, the repertoire was profiled, and TCRdb retains in-frame clones only, with some absent. This repertoire shows roughly 1,100,000 clones, approximately 72% found once; its top ten account for roughly 1.4%. The sequenced sample was memory CD4+ T cells sorted from blood. These receptors came from a man between 18 and 29 years old in good health. Both conserved end residues are trimmed from each CDR3.

>TRBV6-5|TRBJ1-1|12
ASSYLAGATEAF
>TRBV7-8|TRBJ2-1|10
ASSLDLGFQF
>TRBV6-5|TRBJ2-5|12
ASGDGGARETQY
>TRBV18|TRBJ2-3|14
ASSPKNGGWIDTQY
>TRBV2|TRBJ1-6|12
ASRAEVYNSPLH
>TRBV9|TRBJ2-2|13
ASSLLAEGTGELF
>TRBV5-1|TRBJ2-3|12
ASSGGALTDTQY
>TRBV5-1|TRBJ1-3|14
ASSLAGPRSGNTIY
>TRBV10-3|TRBJ1-1|12
AISDGGSGTEAF
>TRBV28|TRBJ2-2|11
ASSWLGTGELF
>TRBV7-9|.|12
ASSLVLGPNEQF
>TRBV2|TRBJ1-2|11
ASTKTPGFGYT
>TRBV10-3|TRBJ1-5|14
AISEGDRASNQPQH
>TRBV5-4|TRBJ1-6|13
ASSLGTVGVSPLH
>TRBV19|TRBJ1-2|12
ASSPLAGGYGYT
>TRBV2|TRBJ2-7|15
ASSEKGRQGARYEQY
>TRBV19|TRBJ1-6|12
ASTQVGTNSPLH
>TRBV7-2|TRBJ1-1|12
ASSLMQGSTEAF
>TRBV10-3|TRBJ1-5|11
ATTPGVRQPQH
>TRBV27|TRBJ1-2|12
ASSSGQGNYGYT
>TRBV29-1|TRBJ2-7|10
SVVTSSYEQY
>TRBV6-1|TRBJ2-7|11
ASSEVQGRGQY
>TRBV19|TRBJ2-6|17
ASSMGGAFSAPGANVLT
>TRBV18|TRBJ1-1|10
ASSPRTGLTD
>TRBV9|TRBJ1-1|11
ASSVEWNTEAF
>TRBV7-2|TRBJ2-5|13
ASSPQGVVGETQY
>TRBV7-7|TRBJ1-5|14
ASSESQGRSNQPQH
>TRBV2|TRBJ2-7|12
ASSPGQGRSEQY
>TRBV25-1|TRBJ2-3|14
ASSEPGLAGVSTQY
>TRBV10-3|TRBJ1-1|12
AISEGGGKGEAF
>TRBV7-9|TRBJ2-7|14
ASSPGTFIRAYEQY
>TRBV28|TRBJ2-6|14
ASSATGSSGANVLT
>TRBV30|TRBJ1-6|12
AWRAMGANSPLH
>TRBV5-1|TRBJ2-3|14
ASSLARRGGADTQY
>TRBV11-3|TRBJ2-3|13
ASSFGQSDTDTQY
>TRBV6-1|TRBJ2-7|11
ASNWGVRDEQY
>TRBV28|TRBJ2-7|9
ASRVRDEQY
>TRBV9|TRBJ1-6|14
ASSVGAGRVASPLH
>TRBV28|TRBJ1-5|14
ASSRGRGDSNQPQH
>TRBV6-1|TRBJ2-7|12
ASSEEGSSYEQY
>TRBV25-1|TRBJ2-5|11
ASSEVRRETQY
>TRBV5-6|TRBJ2-5|13
ASSPSTGREETQY
>TRBV4-1|TRBJ2-7|14
ASSQDLADRVHEQY
>TRBV30|TRBJ2-7|10
AWSGTGYEQY
>TRBV6-1|TRBJ2-4|15
ASSEAGQRGAKNIQY
>TRBV4-2|TRBJ2-3|13
ASSQEGGGGAPQY
>TRBV18|TRBJ2-1|12
ASSPPGNQHEQF
>TRBV5-5|TRBJ1-2|10
ASSVDSVGYT
>TRBV7-9|TRBJ1-1|13
ASWNWGHKNTEAF
>TRBV7-2|TRBJ1-5|11
ASSSRAGQPQH
>TRBV10-3|TRBJ1-3|14
AISLHNPNTGNTIY
>TRBV5-1|TRBJ2-2|13
ASSLVAGGPGELF
>TRBV5-1|TRBJ2-7|13
ASSPTSGFSYEQY
>TRBV18|TRBJ1-1|13
ASSPLQARGTEAF
>TRBV6-1|TRBJ2-3|12
ASSVRGGTDTQY
>TRBV11-2|TRBJ1-2|16
ASSLDQGTTLRSYGYT